This T cell receptor (beta chain) comes out of a study of T cell responses to AZD1222 COVID-19 vaccine (dated by TCRdb to 2020 to 2022). For the wider study: AZD1222 recipients with second doses at about 4 weeks or about 12 weeks were pooled, because spike-specific TCR depth and breadth did not differ between schedules. Trial participants were enrolled into age subgroups of 18-55, 56-69 and 70-plus years, which contained about 150, 27 and 61 TCR-sequenced participants, respectively. TCR sequencing covered some 240 trial participants: 200 to 210 given two doses of AZD1222 and about 26 given two doses of MenACWY control vaccine.

The CDR3 has 15 amino acids, counting the end cysteine and phenylalanine. Here the CDR3 DNA is all that survives: 45 bases in frame from base 1. From a lookup of the germline V gene (reference sequence), CDR1 and CDR2 are LNHDA and SQIVND. The V and J ends are trimmed by 5 bases and 0 bases, leaving 13 bases between them. On this clone itself: Its binding antigen is unknown. No qualities accompany the bases; no much larger clone lies one base away.

The label giving this sample's time point can be read as: baseline before first vaccination. Vaccinee samples came from UK trials COV001 and COV002, including a single-blind randomized controlled phase 2/3 trial of AZD1222 (ChAdOx1 nCoV-19) in healthy adults. For TCRbeta chain sequencing, PBMC samples were collected from trial participants at day 0 and at day 28 after the second dose. The CDR3 regions of human TCRbeta chains were analyzed by immunosequencing. Per the source publication's procedure: Repertoire TCRs were matched against a reference library of SARS-CoV-2-specific TCRs generated with the MIRA antigen-specificity platform. Breadth was defined as the fraction of unique TCRs that were SARS-CoV-2-associated. Depth was defined as the fraction of total T cells that were SARS-CoV-2-associated. Using the MIRA data, every spike-specific TCR was mapped to the spike region that the TCR reacted to and assigned to either a CD4 or a CD8 class. Log10-transformed breadth and depth values were compared by one-way ANOVA with Sidak's multiple comparisons tests. In its TCRdb copy, this immuneACCESS table keeps in-frame sequences only and misses some clones. Where compared with another copy, unresolved V genes explain less than half of these, and the others have no known cause. From that table come the V and J calls and clone size; the DNA was used to work out D and trimming. The sample data list 100,000 to 120,000 clones, and approximately 88% of these were observed just once. The top ten hold 2% to 3% of the sample.

Overall results and qualifications from the work: Because no samples from the day 14 peak response were available, repertoires could be characterized only after the peak T cell response. Participants were mostly white British, with more females than males. The authors suggested clonal diversity may have been underestimated. A significant rise in spike-specific TCR breadth and depth was observed after two AZD1222 doses relative to day 0 and relative to MenACWY recipients. The vaccine-associated CD4 TCRs covered the entire spike protein, and the dominant responses fell in regions 160-218 and 743-854. Conclusions about previously exposed vaccinees are limited, since just a handful of AZD1222 recipients were seropositive for SARS-CoV-2 at baseline. In the small 56-69-year group, the increase in depth fell short of significance, most likely because of low power. Reportedly, close to half of the unique spike-specific TCRs recognized epitopes lying outside the regions that are mutated in the B.1.351 and B.1.1.7 variants.

The rearranged segments are TRBV19 and TRBJ1-2; TRBD1 is a weak D gene call, 6 bases matching. This TCR was sampled from an adult in good health. This specimen was peripheral blood, taken on day 0 of AZD1222 vaccination. The nucleotide sequence is TGTGCCAGTAGTTTCTACAGGGACTCTAACTATGGCTACACCTTC. It encodes CASSFYRDSNYGYTF. Joined to the reference TRBV19 and TRBJ1-2 proteins, this CDR3 gives the full variable domain: DGGITQSPKYLFRKEGQNVTLSCEQNLNHDAMYWYRQDPGQGLRLIYYSQIVNDFQKGDIAEGYSVSREKKESFPLTVTSAQKNPTAFYLCASSFYRDSNYGYTFGSGTRLTVV.